This T cell receptor (beta chain) stems from a study of technical replicates of blood from a handful of donors. Sequencing was performed with immunoSEQ multiplex PCR; in TCRdb, only in-frame clones are kept and a portion is missing. The sample carries some 83,000 clones, more than 80% recorded once. This receptor was taken from a human donor in good health. The sample was T cells isolated from PBMCs.

The CDR3 sequence: CSARQDTLYEQYF. DNA of the CDR3: TGCAGCGCCAGACAAGACACACTCTACGAGCAGTACTTC. The chain employs TRBV29-1 and TRBJ2-7; D ambiguous. Deletions cut 7 bases from V and 3 bases from J, with 16 bases between. There are 13 residues in the CDR3. CDR1 is SQVTM and CDR2 is ANQGSEA in the germline V gene.